A single sample is the source of the 12 T cell receptor beta chains below, sequenced in a study of cytomegalovirus exposure and HLA in healthy donors. Both 60 Vbeta primers and 13 Jbeta primers went into the PCR. This table comes from immunoSEQ multiplex PCR, and its TCRdb copy is limited to in-frame clones, with some not included. The sample contains about 120,000 clones, 70% to 80% of which appear only once. The specimen sequenced was PBMCs. The receptors originated from a man aged 45-65 years in good health and CMV-seropositive.

This chain joins TRBV7-9 and TRBJ2-7; 7 bases are shared with TRBD2. The CDR3 has 14 amino acids. Germline-derived CDR1 and CDR2 are SEHNR and FQNEAQ (reference sequence). V trimming: 8 bases; J trimming: 2 bases; junction bases outside the gene matches: 9. The chain's CDR3 is CASHKSAGAYEQYF. In DNA, the CDR3 is TGTGCCAGCCATAAGTCCGCGGGGGCCTACGAGCAGTACTTC.

The chain has TRBV19 and TRBJ1-1, with TRBD1 as a possible D gene (6 bases). The CDR3 has 17 amino acids. V gave up 1 base and J gave up 1 base, with 16 bases separating them. CDR1 is LNHDA and CDR2 is SQIVND in the germline V gene (reference sequence). The CDR3 DNA is TGTGCCAGTAGTATAGCCCAGGGGTACAATCAGAACACTGAAGCTTTCTTT. It specifies CASSIAQGYNQNTEAFF.

This chain links TRBV11-3 with TRBJ2-7; 7 bases fit TRBD1. Germline loops: CDR1 SGHNT, CDR2 YENEEA. The CDR3 spans 14 residues. The ends lost 5 bases at V and 1 base at J; junction bases unmatched: 5. In DNA, the CDR3 is TGTGCCAGCAGCCCGGGACAGTCTTCCTACGAGCAGTACTTC. Encoded protein: CASSPGQSSYEQYF.

The chain combines TRBV11-3 with TRBJ2-1; tentatively, D is TRBD2 (5 bases). CDR1 is SGHNT, CDR2 YENEEA, per germline. V lost 4 bases and J lost 0, with 13 bases in between. The CDR3 totals 16 residues. The CDR3 region has the DNA TGTGCCAGCAGCTCCCCTCCGGGGAGCTCCTACAATGAGCAGTTCTTC. This encodes CASSSPPGSSYNEQFF.

The CDR3 loop is CASSPGTSDYYEQYF. The CDR3 nucleotides read TGTGCCAGCAGTCCCGGGACTAGCGACTACTACGAGCAGTACTTC. This chain connects TRBV14 to TRBJ2-7; 10 bases are a match to TRBD2. Germline V lookup: CDR1 SGHDN, CDR2 FVKESK. The trim removed 6 bases at V and 3 bases at J, leaving 8 bases unmatched. The CDR3 sequence is 15 residues long.

This clone was detected only a few times. This is likely an artifact of a read error, given a far larger clone one base away. The V call is TRBV10-3, the J call TRBJ2-3, with D possibly being TRBD1 (5 bases). This CDR3 comprises 15 residues. The V end was cut by 3 bases, the J end by 1 base, with 11 bases between. The germline gives CDR1 ENHRY, CDR2 SYGVKD. The CDR3 is CAISEGIGGTDTQYF. CDR3 DNA sequence: TGTGCCATCAGTGAAGGGATAGGGGGCACAGATACGCAGTATTTT.

The chain couples TRBV2 to TRBJ1-6; TRBD1 is a possible D gene (5 bases). The CDR3 is 15 amino acids. CDR1 and CDR2 from the germline V gene are SNHLY and FYNNEI. V lost 7 bases, J lost 0 bases, and 10 bases lay in between. CDR3 in amino acids: CASIRGSSYNSPLHF. CDR3 nucleotides: TGTGCCAGCATACGGGGGAGCTCCTATAATTCACCCCTCCACTTT.

The rearrangement links TRBV5-6 to TRBJ2-5, with TRBD2 as a possible D gene (5 bases). CDR1 is SGHDT, CDR2 YYEEEE, per germline. The V and J ends lost 4 bases and 3 bases respectively, with 10 bases between them. The CDR3 runs 13 residues. The CDR3 nucleotides read TGTGCCAGCAGCGAGGGCCTGGAAGAGACCCAGTACTTC. Its protein product is CASSEGLEETQYF.

The chain has TRBV18 and TRBJ2-1; 7 positions match TRBD1. CDR3 length: 13 amino acids. V shed 2 bases, J shed 8 bases, and the junction held 3 bases outside the gene matches. The germline gives CDR1 KGHSH, CDR2 LQKENI. The CDR3 DNA reads TGTGCCAGCTCACCATCCAGGGGGTATGAGCAGTTCTTC. As protein: CASSPSRGYEQFF.

This clone was observed a few times. V is TRBV10-3 and J is TRBJ2-1; no definite D call. CDR1 and CDR2 (germline): ENHRY, SYGVKD. V was pared by 3 bases and J by 9 bases, with 9 bases between. This CDR3 region has 12 residues. CDR3 DNA: TGTGCCATCAGTGACGGAGACGGTGAGCAGTTCTTC. Translated: CAISDGDGEQFF.

The chain is built from TRBV27 and TRBJ2-1; a weak D match, TRBD2 (6 bases). The CDR3 has 14 residues. Germline CDR1 reads MNHEY; CDR2 reads SMNVEV (reference sequence). The V end lost 2 bases, the J end lost 4 bases, and 9 bases lay between the germline ends. The CDR3 DNA reads as TGTGCCAGCAGTTTACAGCGGGCGTACAATGAGCAGTTCTTC. It is translated as CASSLQRAYNEQFF.

This chain connects TRBV6-4 to TRBJ2-2, with D possibly being TRBD1 (6 bases). Trimming stripped 7 bases from V and 7 bases from J, with 13 bases between. The germline V gene has CDR1 MRHNA and CDR2 SNTAGT. This CDR3 is 13 amino acids long. The CDR3: CASTEQGGGELFF. Written as DNA, the CDR3 is TGTGCCAGCACCGAACAGGGCGGCGGGGAGCTGTTTTTT.